The following is a T cell receptor (beta chain) sequence with its context. The antigen remains unidentified. This sample was included in a study of cytomegalovirus exposure and HLA in healthy donors. The PCR had 60 Vbeta and 13 Jbeta primers. Assay: immunoSEQ multiplex PCR; the TCRdb copy retains only in-frame clones and omits some. The table shows around 150,000 clones, with more than 60% occurring only once. Germline CDR1 is MDHEN and CDR2 is SYDVKM. This CDR3 has 16 residues. V dropped 3 bases and J dropped 4 bases, with 16 bases sitting between them. Study-wide points: Another analysis was done later, and it associated around 16,000 TCR beta sequences with HLA alleles at 0.05 false discovery rate.

Sequencing used PBMCs. This TCR derives from a male donor in good health and CMV-seronegative. The chain has TRBV28 and TRBJ1-5; TRBD1 is a possible D gene (5 bases). Here the CDR3 reads CASSFAWGSQNQPQHF. CDR3 DNA: TGTGCCAGCAGTTTCGCATGGGGCAGTCAAAATCAGCCCCAGCATTTT. Full variable domain (rest looked up from reference TRBV28 and TRBJ1-5): DVKVTQSSRYLVKRTGEKVFLECVQDMDHENMFWYRQDPGLGLRLIYFSYDVKMKEKGDIPEGYSVSREKKERFSLILESASTNQTSMYLCASSFAWGSQNQPQHFGDGTRLSIL.